The 23 T cell receptor beta chains given below trace back to one sample, sequenced in a study of T-cell memory formation after mild COVID-19. TCRdb re-derived calls from the 5' RACE reads in MiXCR, one entry per CDR3 protein. The sample lists approximately 250,000 distinct CDR3 sequences, 15% to 19% occurring once. What was sequenced was PBMCs or a T cell subset sorted from them (not recorded which). These receptors originate from an adult woman who had mild COVID-19 (a few samples of this study predate the infection). Cell type and time point are not known.

CDR3 sequence reads: CSAIRDVLTF. CDR3 bases: TGCAGCGCCATCAGGGACGTCCTGACTTTC. This rearrangement joins TRBV29-1 to TRBJ2-6, with a weak D call TRBD1 (5 bases). V lost 7 bases and J lost 11, with 9 bases in between. The CDR3 extends over 10 amino acids. Germline values: CDR1 SQVTM, CDR2 ANQGSEA.

This clonotype was observed a handful of times. This rearrangement joins TRBV18 to TRBJ1-5; D is unresolved. Trimming pared 8 bases from V and 2 bases from J, leaving 10 bases between. Germline V gene sequence: CDR1 KGHSH, CDR2 LQKENI. The length of the CDR3 is 13 residues. The CDR3 reads CASSPPGNQPQHF. The CDR3, as DNA: TGTGCCAGCAGTCCCCCTGGCAATCAGCCCCAGCATTTT.

The CDR3 nucleotides read TGTGCCAGCAGACTAAGCGGGGGGGCGATTGGAACAGATACGCAGTATTTT. This gives the protein CASRLSGGAIGTDTQYF. V usage is TRBV2 and J usage is TRBJ2-3, with 10 bases matching TRBD2. Germline V gene data show CDR1 as SNHLY and CDR2 as FYNNEI. The CDR3 is 17 residues long. V shed 6 bases and J 3 bases; nucleotides not matched to a gene: 12.

This clonotype was recorded only once. The chain is built from TRBV3-1 and TRBJ1-2; D is ambiguous. The CDR3 is 16 amino acids. The germline gives CDR1 LGHDT, CDR2 YNNKEL (reference sequence). V lost 0 bases to trimming and J lost 0 bases, with 11 bases between them. The CDR3 DNA follows: TGTGCCAGCAGCCAAGATATAGGCAAACCTAACTATGGCTACACCTTC. This gives the protein CASSQDIGKPNYGYTF.

In this sample, this clonotype turned up a few times. The rearrangement joins TRBV5-1 to TRBJ1-3, with D hard to call. The CDR3 loop spans 12 amino acids. Germline CDR1 and CDR2: SGHRS and YFSETQ. V lost 3 bases, J lost 4 bases, and 5 bases lay in between. CDR3 sequence reads: CASSYDGNTIYF. CDR3 nucleotide sequence: TGCGCCAGCAGCTACGACGGAAACACCATATATTTT.

This clonotype was observed a handful of times. This chain uses TRBV20-1 with TRBJ2-5; D gene uncertain. The germline CDR1 and CDR2 sequences are DFQATT and SNEGSKA (reference sequence). The CDR3 contains 11 residues. Trimming removed 3 bases from V and 2 bases from J, with 4 bases in between. For the CDR3, the DNA is TGCAGTGCTAGGGGGCAAGAGACCCAGTACTTC. Protein product: CSARGQETQYF.

V is TRBV19 and J is TRBJ2-1; TRBD2 matches at 7 bases. V trimming: 5 bases; J trimming: 6 bases; junction bases outside the gene matches: 13. CDR1 and CDR2 from the germline V gene are LNHDA and SQIVND (reference sequence). There are 16 residues in the CDR3. The CDR3 is CASSSNPGLWGNEQFF. DNA for the CDR3: TGTGCCAGTAGTTCTAACCCGGGACTATGGGGCAATGAGCAGTTCTTC. The full variable domain, with the rest looked up from reference TRBV19 and TRBJ2-1, is DGGITQSPKYLFRKEGQNVTLSCEQNLNHDAMYWYRQDPGQGLRLIYYSQIVNDFQKGDIAEGYSVSREKKESFPLTVTSAQKNPTAFYLCASSSNPGLWGNEQFFGPGTRLTVL.

This clonotype was counted many times. The V and J genes are TRBV5-1 and TRBJ2-5; D gene ambiguous. V shed 0 bases and J shed 2 bases, with 14 bases lying between them. The CDR3 is made up of 16 amino acids. Germline CDR1 reads SGHRS; CDR2 reads YFSETQ. CDR3 sequence: CASSLVVRNRQETQYF. In nucleotides, the CDR3 is TGCGCCAGCAGCTTGGTGGTTCGTAACAGACAAGAGACCCAGTACTTC.

This clonotype has a handful of counts. V is TRBV18 and J is TRBJ2-3, with 10 bases aligning to TRBD2. Trimming at V came to 1 base and at J to 5 bases, leaving 15 bases not matched to a gene. This CDR3 has 19 amino acids. CDR1 is KGHSH, CDR2 LQKENI, per germline. CDR3 in DNA: TGTGCCAGCTCACCACAGAAGGCGGCTAGCGGGAGACTCATAGATACGCAGTATTTT. Translated: CASSPQKAASGRLIDTQYF.

This clonotype occurred many times. The rearrangement joins TRBV5-5 to TRBJ2-5, with 7 bases fitting TRBD1. Germline assignment: CDR1 SGHKS and CDR2 YYEKEE (reference sequence). J gave up 5 bases and V 5 bases, and 9 bases lay outside the gene matches. The CDR3 contains 14 residues. This CDR3 is CASSLGRGRETQYF. In nucleotides, the CDR3 is TGTGCCAGCAGTCTCGGTAGGGGGCGGGAGACCCAGTACTTC. The full variable domain, completed using reference TRBV5-5 and TRBJ2-5, is DAGVTQSPTHLIKTRGQQVTLRCSPISGHKSVSWYQQVLGQGPQFIFQYYEKEERGRGNFPDRFSARQFPNYSSELNVNALLLGDSALYLCASSLGRGRETQYFGPGTRLLVL.

This clonotype was seen only a few times. The rearrangement joins TRBV20-1 to TRBJ2-7, with 7 bases fitting TRBD1. The V segment lost 6 bases and the J segment 0 bases; nucleotides outside the gene matches: 8. The V gene's germline CDR1 is DFQATT and CDR2 SNEGSKA (reference sequence). This CDR3 has 14 residues. The CDR3 nucleotides are TGCAGTGCGTATAAAGGGGACAGCTCCTACGAGCAGTACTTC. As protein: CSAYKGDSSYEQYF.

There are many counts of this clonotype. The chain has TRBV4-3 and TRBJ2-1, with 13 nucleotides matching TRBD2. The CDR3 sequence is 17 residues long. Trimming at V came to 1 base and at J to 3 bases, leaving 3 bases not matched to a gene. Germline values: CDR1 LGHNA, CDR2 YSLEER. CDR3 in amino acids: CASSQGTSGSRYNEQFF. The CDR3 nucleotides read TGCGCCAGCAGCCAAGGGACTAGCGGGAGCCGCTACAATGAGCAGTTCTTC.

V is TRBV6-1 and J is TRBJ2-7; TRBD1 agrees at 7 bases. The J segment lost 2 bases and the V segment lost 5 bases, leaving 12 bases of the junction unmatched. This CDR3 has 16 residues. CDR1 is MNHNS, CDR2 SASEGT, per germline. Here the CDR3 reads CASSMGTVTAPYEQYF. For the CDR3, the DNA is TGTGCCAGCAGTATGGGGACAGTTACCGCCCCCTACGAGCAGTACTTC.

The chain links TRBV29-1 to TRBJ1-4; TRBD1 matches at 8 bases. CDR1 and CDR2 from the germline V gene are SQVTM and ANQGSEA. J lost 7 bases, V lost 6 bases, and 10 bases had no gene match. This CDR3 is 14 amino acids long. In DNA form, the CDR3 reads TGCAGCGTCGTCGACAGGGGACGGGGTGAAAAACTGTTTTTT. Protein sequence: CSVVDRGRGEKLFF.

This clonotype was found a few times. This CDR3 is CASLAGGRNAAETQYF. The CDR3 DNA is TGTGCCAGCTTAGCGGGGGGGCGGAATGCAGCGGAGACCCAGTACTTC. This chain uses TRBV7-8 with TRBJ2-5; 11 positions agree with TRBD2. The CDR3 covers 16 residues. The germline CDR1 and CDR2 sequences are SGHVS and FQNEAQ. Trimming cost V 8 bases and J 5 bases; bases outside gene matches: 13.

The CDR3 DNA follows: TGTGCCAGCAGCCAAGGAACTATCCTATACAATGAGCAGTTCTTC. It translates to CASSQGTILYNEQFF. The chain employs TRBV4-2 and TRBJ2-1; D not certain. The CDR3 runs 15 residues. Germline V gene lookup returns CDR1 LGHNA and CDR2 YNFKEQ. V lost 1 base and J lost 4, with 11 bases in between.

This chain joins TRBV3-1 and TRBJ1-5; D perhaps matches TRBD1 (6 bases). The V end was cut by 2 bases, the J end by 5 bases, with 10 bases between. Germline V CDR1 and CDR2: LGHDT, YNNKEL (reference sequence). The CDR3 has 14 amino acids. The CDR3 loop reads CASSQWGRDQPQHF. The CDR3 nucleotides are TGTGCCAGCAGCCAATGGGGGCGCGATCAGCCCCAGCATTTT.

The rearrangement links TRBV29-1 to TRBJ2-3; TRBD2 matches at 12 bases. J gave up 5 bases and V 6 bases, and 9 bases lay outside the gene matches. Germline V gives CDR1 SQVTM, CDR2 ANQGSEA. The CDR3 covers 15 residues. CDR3 in DNA: TGCAGCGTCGTCCAACTAGCGGGGGGAAGAGATACGCAGTATTTT. This gives the protein CSVVQLAGGRDTQYF.

The chain combines TRBV5-6 with TRBJ2-3, with 10 bases identical to TRBD2. Germline V gene lookup returns CDR1 SGHDT and CDR2 YYEEEE. The junction had 6 bases not matched to a gene; V was cut back by 4 bases and J by 4 bases. The CDR3 is made up of 15 amino acids. CDR3 amino acids: CASSNRLAGADTQYF. The CDR3 DNA follows: TGTGCCAGCAGCAACCGACTAGCGGGTGCAGATACGCAGTATTTT.

CDR3 region: CASSVSGTASTDTQYF. The CDR3 nucleotides read TGTGCCAGCAGCGTGTCCGGGACAGCGAGCACAGATACGCAGTATTTT. V and J are TRBV9 and TRBJ2-3; 7 bases map to TRBD1. Germline trimming cut 2 bases from V and 0 bases from J; bases unmatched to any gene: 6. CDR1 SGDLS and CDR2 YYNGEE come from the germline V gene. The CDR3 consists of 16 residues.

J is TRBJ2-3 and V is TRBV6-6, with 8 positions matching TRBD1. The CDR3 sequence is 14 residues long. Looked up from germline, CDR1 is MNHNY and CDR2 is SVGAGI (reference sequence). Unmatched junction bases numbered 2, after V lost 4 bases and J lost 2 bases. This CDR3 is CASSSTGATDTQYF. The CDR3 DNA reads TGTGCCAGCAGTTCGACAGGGGCCACAGATACGCAGTATTTT.

As to this clonotype: The junction differs from germline at one of its ends, possibly a read error. The gene calls are TRBV7-9 and TRBJ2-1, with TRBD1 as a possible D gene (5 bases). CDR3 length: 15 residues. Germline-derived CDR1 and CDR2 are SEHNR and FQNEAQ (reference sequence). CDR3 amino acids: CVSENLGARRYEQFF. The DNA for the CDR3 is TGTGTCAGCGAGAACCTTGGGGCTCGACGGTATGAGCAGTTCTTC.

This clonotype has a handful of counts. The rearrangement joins TRBV24-1 to TRBJ2-5; TRBD1 is a possible D gene (7 bases). The V gene lost 11 bases and the J gene lost 2 bases, with 14 bases spanning the gap. The germline gives CDR1 KGHDR, CDR2 SFDVKD. This CDR3 contains 13 residues. The DNA for the CDR3 is TGTGCCATCGGCGGGACAGAGCAAGAGACCCAGTACTTC. Its translation: CAIGGTEQETQYF.